This note documents a single T cell receptor beta chain sequence. Its specific antigen is unknown. Base qualities are not at hand, and no much larger clone is one base apart. Graves' hyperthyroidism was defined as stable when no progression to ophthalmopathy occurred over 18 months of follow-up. Hyperthyroidism patients were aged 18 to 65 years and newly diagnosed, with disease duration of less than 2 months. The study excluded patients with uncontrolled infections, other autoimmune diseases, pregnancy or lactation. Diagnoses relied on clinical symptoms, serum thyroxine and TRAb, thyroid ultrasound and orbital computed tomography. Total RNA was extracted using Trizol reagent, and RNA quality was assessed on an Agilent 2100 Bioanalyzer. V is shortened by 4 bases, J by 8 bases, and the region joining them spans 26 bases. The CDR3 sequence holds 17 residues, the cysteine and phenylalanine included. Left in the record is the CDR3 DNA by itself, 51 bases read in frame from the first base. Via the germline V gene, CDR1 is ENHRY and CDR2 SYGVKD.

This sample is part of a study of T cells in Graves' hyperthyroidism and ophthalmopathy (dated by TCRdb to between 2018 and 2021). Study-wide context: TCR V-J signatures able to tell the groups apart were searched for in a discovery cohort of 100 or so patients, of whom about 40 had Graves' ophthalmopathy and 55 to 60 had stable Graves' hyperthyroidism. Prospective prediction of ophthalmopathy was tested in an independent validation cohort consisting of 18 hyperthyroidism patients and 15 to 17 patients who later progressed to ophthalmopathy. Once sampling was done, hyperthyroidism patients were given methimazole at a starting dose of 30 mg daily, whereas ophthalmopathy patients were given high-dose intravenous methylprednisolone. For training and testing, the 100 or so patients in the discovery cohort were randomly divided in a 7:3 ratio. In addition, the study compared T-cell repertoires in thyroid tissue and in blood from five or six Graves' hyperthyroidism patients. According to the paper, TCR Vbeta CDR3 sequencing was carried out on approximately 140 peripheral blood samples, which came from 40 to 45 ophthalmopathy, about 75 hyperthyroidism and roughly 17 progressor patients.

TCR beta CDR3 regions were amplified from RNA transcripts. For the first round of RT-PCR on the TCR CDR3, the HTBI primer set was used together with the Qiagen OneStep RT-PCR kit. The libraries were constructed in a second round of multiplex PCR and then size-selected and purified. Libraries were sequenced paired-end with 100 bp reads on an Illumina HiSeq2000. The authors' analysis ran thus. SOAPnuke was used to process the raw data, throwing out any read that contained adapters or uncalled bases, had a mean Phred below 15, or lacked an exact constant-primer or identifier match. High-quality paired reads were merged with COPE v1.2.5, and unique nucleotide sequences were defined as clonotypes. Clonotypes were aligned to IMGT TRBV, TRBD and TRBJ reference segments using MiTCR v1.1. Only V-J combinations with frequency above 0.0001, covering about 99% of repertoires, were analysed. The TCS score was defined as F50 (clonal expansion) divided by E x V (chaos), with BLOSUM62-based TCRdist calculated between CDR3 peptides within each V-J. Welch's t-statistics and random forest reduced fewer than 600 V-J features to roughly 13, which were used in a naive Bayes classifier (R e1071). The similarity between thyroid and blood repertoires was quantified using the Morisita-Horn index. TCRdb took the public reads, trimmed them with fastp at Q25, ran MiXCR for clone calling and kept in-frame beta chains. Rows are combined by CDR3 protein, so each entry shows the most common genes and DNA. TCRdb, not the original authors, processed these V and J calls. This sample has about 95,000 distinct CDR3 sequences in its table, and around 37% of those were observed once. The ten top clones hold roughly a tenth of the sample.

Broader findings and caveats from the paper: During validation, the model predicted progression to ophthalmopathy a median of roughly 7.1 months ahead of onset, with just under 71% sensitivity and roughly 72% specificity. Blood samples also contained most of the expanded thyroid clonotypes (frequency above 0.001), which suggests that blood repertoires may reflect thyroid immune responses. A 13 V-J signature model separated ophthalmopathy from stable hyperthyroidism, with 87.88% sensitivity and 81% to 83% specificity in cross-validation and 80%/75% in testing. Sample size was not statistically predetermined, and investigators were not blinded to group allocation.

The clonotype was recovered from a woman in her twenties or thirties with Graves' hyperthyroidism. The chain is made from TRBV10-3 and TRBJ1-1; confidence is insufficient to name the D gene. The sample was peripheral blood or thyroid tissue (not recorded which). The CDR3 region: CAISASPRLGEWVEAFF. The DNA reads as follows: TGTGCCATCAGTGCTAGCCCCAGGCTTGGGGAGTGGGTAGAAGCTTTCTTT.